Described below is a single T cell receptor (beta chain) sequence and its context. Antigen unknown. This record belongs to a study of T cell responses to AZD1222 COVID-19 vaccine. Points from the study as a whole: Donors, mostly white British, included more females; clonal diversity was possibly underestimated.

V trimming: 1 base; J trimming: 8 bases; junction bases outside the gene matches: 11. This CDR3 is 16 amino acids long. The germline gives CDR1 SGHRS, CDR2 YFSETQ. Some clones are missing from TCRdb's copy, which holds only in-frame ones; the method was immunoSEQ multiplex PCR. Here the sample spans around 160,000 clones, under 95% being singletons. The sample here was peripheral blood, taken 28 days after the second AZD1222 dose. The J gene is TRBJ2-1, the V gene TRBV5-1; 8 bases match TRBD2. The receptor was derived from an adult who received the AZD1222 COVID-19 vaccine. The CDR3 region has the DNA TGCGCCAGCAGCTTGAGGTTCTCGGGGGGGCTTGATGAGCAGTTCTTC. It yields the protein CASSLRFSGGLDEQFF.